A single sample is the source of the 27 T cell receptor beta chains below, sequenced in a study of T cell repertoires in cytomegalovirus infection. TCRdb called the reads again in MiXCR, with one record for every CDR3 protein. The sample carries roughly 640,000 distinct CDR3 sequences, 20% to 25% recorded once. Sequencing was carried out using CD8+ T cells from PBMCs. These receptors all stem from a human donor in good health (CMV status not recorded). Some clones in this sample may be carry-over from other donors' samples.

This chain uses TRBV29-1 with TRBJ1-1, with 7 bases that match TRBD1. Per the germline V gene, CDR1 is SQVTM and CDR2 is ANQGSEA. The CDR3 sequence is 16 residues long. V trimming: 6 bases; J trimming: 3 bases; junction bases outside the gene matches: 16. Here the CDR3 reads CSVLLGQVFRDTEAFF. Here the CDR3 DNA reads TGCAGCGTACTACTAGGACAGGTATTTAGGGACACTGAAGCTTTCTTT.

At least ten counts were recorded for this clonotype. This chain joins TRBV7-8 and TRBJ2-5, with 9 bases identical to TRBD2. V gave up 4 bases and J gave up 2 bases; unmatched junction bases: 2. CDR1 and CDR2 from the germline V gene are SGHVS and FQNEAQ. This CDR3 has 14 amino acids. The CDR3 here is CASSYGLAQETQYF. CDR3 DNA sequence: TGTGCCAGCAGCTACGGACTAGCGCAAGAGACCCAGTACTTC.

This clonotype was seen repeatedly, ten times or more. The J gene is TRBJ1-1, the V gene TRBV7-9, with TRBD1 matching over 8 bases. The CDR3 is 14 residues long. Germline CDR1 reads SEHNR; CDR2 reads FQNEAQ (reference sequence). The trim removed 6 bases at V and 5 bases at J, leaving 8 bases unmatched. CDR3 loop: CASRSGGASTEAFF. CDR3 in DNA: TGTGCCAGCAGGTCAGGGGGCGCGAGTACTGAAGCTTTCTTT.

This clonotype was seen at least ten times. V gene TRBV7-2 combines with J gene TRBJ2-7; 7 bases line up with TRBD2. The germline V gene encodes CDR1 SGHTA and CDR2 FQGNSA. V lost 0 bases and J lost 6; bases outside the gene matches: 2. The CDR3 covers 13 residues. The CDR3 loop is CASSLAGGSEQYF. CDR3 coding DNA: TGTGCCAGCAGCTTAGCGGGGGGGTCCGAGCAGTACTTC. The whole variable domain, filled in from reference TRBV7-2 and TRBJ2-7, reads GAGVSQSPSNKVTEKGKDVELRCDPISGHTALYWYRQSLGQGLEFLIYFQGNSAPDKSGLPSDRFSAERTGGSVSTLTIQRTQQEDSAVYLCASSLAGGSEQYFGPGTRLTVT.

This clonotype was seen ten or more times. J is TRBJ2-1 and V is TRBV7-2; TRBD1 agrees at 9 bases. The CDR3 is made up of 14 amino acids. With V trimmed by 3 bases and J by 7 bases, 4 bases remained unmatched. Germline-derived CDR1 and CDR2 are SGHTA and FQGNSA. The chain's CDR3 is CASSFGTGMNEQFF. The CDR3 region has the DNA TGTGCCAGCAGCTTCGGGACAGGGATGAATGAGCAGTTCTTC.

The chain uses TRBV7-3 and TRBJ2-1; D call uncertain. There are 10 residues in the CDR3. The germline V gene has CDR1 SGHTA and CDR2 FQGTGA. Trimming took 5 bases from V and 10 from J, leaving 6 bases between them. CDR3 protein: CASSVAEQFF. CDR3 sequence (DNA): TGTGCCAGCAGCGTCGCCGAGCAGTTCTTC.

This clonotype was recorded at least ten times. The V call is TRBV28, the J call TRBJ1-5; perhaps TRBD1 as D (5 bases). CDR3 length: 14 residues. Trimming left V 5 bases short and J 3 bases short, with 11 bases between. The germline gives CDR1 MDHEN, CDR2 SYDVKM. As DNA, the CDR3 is TGTGCCAGCAGTCCCGACAGCCTCAATCAGCCCCAGCATTTT. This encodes CASSPDSLNQPQHF.

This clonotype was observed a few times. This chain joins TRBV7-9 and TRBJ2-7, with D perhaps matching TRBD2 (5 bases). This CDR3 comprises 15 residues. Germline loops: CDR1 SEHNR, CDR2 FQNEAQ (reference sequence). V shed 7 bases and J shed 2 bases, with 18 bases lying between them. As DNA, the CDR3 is TGTGCCAGCATGCCGGGGTCGATGGTTACCTACGAGCAGTACTTC. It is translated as CASMPGSMVTYEQYF.

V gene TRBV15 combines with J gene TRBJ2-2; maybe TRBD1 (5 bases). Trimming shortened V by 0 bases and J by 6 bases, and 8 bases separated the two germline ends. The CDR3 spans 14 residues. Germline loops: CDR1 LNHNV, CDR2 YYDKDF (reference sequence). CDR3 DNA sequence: TGTGCCACCAGCAGAGATAGACAGCCCGGGGAGCTGTTTTTT. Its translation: CATSRDRQPGELFF.

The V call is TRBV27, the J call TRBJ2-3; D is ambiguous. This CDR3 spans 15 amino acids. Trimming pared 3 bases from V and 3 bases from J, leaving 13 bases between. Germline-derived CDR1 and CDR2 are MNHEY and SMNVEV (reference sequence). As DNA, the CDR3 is TGTGCCAGCAGTTTCCCTACCCGGGTTACAGATACGCAGTATTTT. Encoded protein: CASSFPTRVTDTQYF.

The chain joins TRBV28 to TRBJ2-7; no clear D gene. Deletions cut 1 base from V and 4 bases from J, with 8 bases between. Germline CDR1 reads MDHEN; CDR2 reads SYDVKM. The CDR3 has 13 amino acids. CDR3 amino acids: CASSLFQGYEQYV. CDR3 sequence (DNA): TGTGCCAGCAGTTTATTCCAAGGGTACGAGCAGTACGTC.

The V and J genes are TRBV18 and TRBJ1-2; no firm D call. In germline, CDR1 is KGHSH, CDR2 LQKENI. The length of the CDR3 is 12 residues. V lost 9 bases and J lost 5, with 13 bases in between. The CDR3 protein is CASPAAPYGYTF. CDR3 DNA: TGTGCCAGTCCAGCGGCTCCTTATGGCTACACCTTC.

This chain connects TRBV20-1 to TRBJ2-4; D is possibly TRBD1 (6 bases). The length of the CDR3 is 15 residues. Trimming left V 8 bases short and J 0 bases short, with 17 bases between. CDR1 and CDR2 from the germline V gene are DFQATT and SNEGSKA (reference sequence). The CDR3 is CSTHRVPLAKNIQYF. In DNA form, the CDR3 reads TGCAGTACTCACAGGGTCCCCCTAGCCAAAAACATTCAGTACTTC.

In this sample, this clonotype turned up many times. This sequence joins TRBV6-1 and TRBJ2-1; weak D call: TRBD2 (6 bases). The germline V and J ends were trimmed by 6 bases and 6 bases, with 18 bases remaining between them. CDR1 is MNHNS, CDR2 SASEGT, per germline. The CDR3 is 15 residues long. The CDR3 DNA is TGTGCCAGCAGGATTGACGGACTACCTACCAATGAGCAGTTCTTC. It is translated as CASRIDGLPTNEQFF.

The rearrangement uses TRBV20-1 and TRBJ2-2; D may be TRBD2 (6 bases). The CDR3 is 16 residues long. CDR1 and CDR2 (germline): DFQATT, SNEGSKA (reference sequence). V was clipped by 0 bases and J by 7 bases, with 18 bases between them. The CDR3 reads CSARDPRAVADGELFF. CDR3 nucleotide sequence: TGCAGTGCTAGAGATCCTCGTGCGGTAGCGGACGGGGAGCTGTTTTTT.

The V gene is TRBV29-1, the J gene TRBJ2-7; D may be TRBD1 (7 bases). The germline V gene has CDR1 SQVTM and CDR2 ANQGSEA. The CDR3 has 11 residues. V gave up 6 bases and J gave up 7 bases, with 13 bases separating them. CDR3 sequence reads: CSVEGAGEQYF. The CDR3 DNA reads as TGCAGCGTGGAGGGGGCTGGTGAGCAGTACTTC.

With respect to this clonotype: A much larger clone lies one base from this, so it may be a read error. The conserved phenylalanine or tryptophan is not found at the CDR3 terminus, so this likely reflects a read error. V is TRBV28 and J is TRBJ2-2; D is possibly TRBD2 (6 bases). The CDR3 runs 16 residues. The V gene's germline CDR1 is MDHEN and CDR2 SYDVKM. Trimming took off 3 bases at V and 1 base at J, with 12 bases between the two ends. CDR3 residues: CASSLGDLLNTGELFC. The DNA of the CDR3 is TGTGCCAGCAGTTTGGGGGACTTATTGAACACCGGGGAGCTGTTTTGT.

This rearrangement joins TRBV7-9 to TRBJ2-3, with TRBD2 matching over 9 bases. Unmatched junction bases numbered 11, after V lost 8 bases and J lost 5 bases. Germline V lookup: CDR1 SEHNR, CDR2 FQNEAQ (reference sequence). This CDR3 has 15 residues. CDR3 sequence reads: CASHFGGGVVDTQYF. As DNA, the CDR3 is TGTGCCAGCCACTTTGGCGGGGGGGTAGTAGATACGCAGTATTTT.

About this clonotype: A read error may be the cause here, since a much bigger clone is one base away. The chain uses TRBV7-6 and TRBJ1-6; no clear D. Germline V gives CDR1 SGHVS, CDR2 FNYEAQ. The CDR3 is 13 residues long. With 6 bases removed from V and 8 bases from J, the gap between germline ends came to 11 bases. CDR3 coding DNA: TGTGCCAGCAGGTTGGATACCCATTCACCCCTCCACTTT. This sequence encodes CASRLDTHSPLHF.

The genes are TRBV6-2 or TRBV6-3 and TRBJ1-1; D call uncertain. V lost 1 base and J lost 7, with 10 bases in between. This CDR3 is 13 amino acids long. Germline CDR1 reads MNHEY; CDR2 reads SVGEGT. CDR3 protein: CASSYLRNDEAFF. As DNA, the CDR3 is TGTGCCAGCAGTTACTTGAGAAATGATGAAGCTTTCTTT.

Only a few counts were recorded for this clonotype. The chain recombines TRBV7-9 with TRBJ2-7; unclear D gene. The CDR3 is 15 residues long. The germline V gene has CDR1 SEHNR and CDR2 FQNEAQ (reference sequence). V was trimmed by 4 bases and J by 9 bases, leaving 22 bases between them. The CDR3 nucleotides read TGTGCCAGCAGCTCACCTACTGAGGTCTACGATGGGCAGTACTTC. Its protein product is CASSSPTEVYDGQYF. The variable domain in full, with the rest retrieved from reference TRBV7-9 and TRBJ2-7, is DTGVSQNPRHKITKRGQNVTFRCDPISEHNRLYWYRQTLGQGPEFLTYFQNEAQLEKSRLLSDRFSAERPKGSFSTLEIQRTEQGDSAMYLCASSSPTEVYDGQYFGPGTRLTVT.

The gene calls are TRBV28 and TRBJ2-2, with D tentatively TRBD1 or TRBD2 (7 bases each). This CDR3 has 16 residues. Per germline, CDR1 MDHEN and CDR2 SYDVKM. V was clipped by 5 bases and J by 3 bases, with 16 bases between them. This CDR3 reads CASSPLGGGYTGELFF. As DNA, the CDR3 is TGTGCCAGCAGTCCCCTGGGAGGGGGCTACACCGGGGAGCTGTTTTTT.

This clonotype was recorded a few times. For the CDR3, the DNA is TGCAGCGTTGAAGGGGGTGAGGGTTTCTCTGGGGCCAACGTCCTGACTTTC. This sequence encodes CSVEGGEGFSGANVLTF. The V and J genes are TRBV29-1 and TRBJ2-6; a weak D match, TRBD2 (5 bases). The V gene's germline CDR1 is SQVTM and CDR2 ANQGSEA. The germline V and J ends were trimmed by 1 base and 0 bases, with 13 bases remaining between them. The CDR3 has 17 amino acids.

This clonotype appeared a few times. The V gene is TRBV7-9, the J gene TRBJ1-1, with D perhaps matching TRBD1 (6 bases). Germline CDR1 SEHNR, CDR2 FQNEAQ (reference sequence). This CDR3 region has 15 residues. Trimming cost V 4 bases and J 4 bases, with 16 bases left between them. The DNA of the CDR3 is TGTGCCAGCAGCTCCCAGGGGAAAGGGGCCACTGAAGCTTTCTTT. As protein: CASSSQGKGATEAFF.

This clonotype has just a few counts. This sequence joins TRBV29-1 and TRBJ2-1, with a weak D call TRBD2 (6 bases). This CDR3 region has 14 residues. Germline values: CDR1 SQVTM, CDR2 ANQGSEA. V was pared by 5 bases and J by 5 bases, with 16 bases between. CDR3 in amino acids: CSVYSGGAHNEQFF. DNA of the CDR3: TGCAGCGTTTATAGCGGAGGGGCCCACAATGAGCAGTTCTTC.

CDR3 nucleotide sequence: TGTGCCAGCAGCCAAGTCATGGACAGGGGCAATGAGCAGTTCTTC. Residues: CASSQVMDRGNEQFF. The chain carries TRBV3-1 and TRBJ2-1, with 9 bases that match TRBD1. The J segment lost 6 bases and the V segment lost 1 base, leaving 4 bases of the junction unmatched. The CDR3 covers 15 residues. Germline assignment: CDR1 LGHDT and CDR2 YNNKEL (reference sequence).

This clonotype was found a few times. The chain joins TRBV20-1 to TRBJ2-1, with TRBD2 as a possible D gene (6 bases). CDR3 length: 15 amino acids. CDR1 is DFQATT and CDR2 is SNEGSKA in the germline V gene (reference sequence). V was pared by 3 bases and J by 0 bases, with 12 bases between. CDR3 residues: CSAREGLSSYNEQFF. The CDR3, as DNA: TGCAGTGCTAGGGAGGGACTTAGCTCCTACAATGAGCAGTTCTTC.